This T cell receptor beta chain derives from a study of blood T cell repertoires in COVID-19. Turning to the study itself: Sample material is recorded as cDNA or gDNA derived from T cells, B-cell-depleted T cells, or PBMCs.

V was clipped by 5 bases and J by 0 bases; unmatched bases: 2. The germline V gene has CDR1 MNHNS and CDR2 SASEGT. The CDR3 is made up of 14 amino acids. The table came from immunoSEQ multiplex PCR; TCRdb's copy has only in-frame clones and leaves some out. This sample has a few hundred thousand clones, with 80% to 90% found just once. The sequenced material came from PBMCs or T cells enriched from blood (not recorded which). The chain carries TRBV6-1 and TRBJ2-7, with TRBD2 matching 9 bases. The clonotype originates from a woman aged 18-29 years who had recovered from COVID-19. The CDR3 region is CASSFSGSSYEQYF. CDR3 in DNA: TGTGCCAGCAGTTTTAGCGGGAGCTCCTACGAGCAGTACTTC.